The 25 T cell receptor beta chains reported below all come from one sample, sequenced in a study of shared clonotypes between healthy human individuals. The repertoire was sequenced with immunoSEQ multiplex PCR; TCRdb's copy has only in-frame clones and lacks some. The sample comprises around 2,100,000 clones, about 95% of which are singletons, and roughly 1.2% rests with the top ten. CD8 cells regarded as naive lacked CD45RO, were positively chosen for CCR7, and omitted terminally differentiated effector memory CD45RA+ cells. The sequencing input was naive CD8+ T cells sorted from blood. The receptors were sampled from a man aged 18 to 29 in good health.

This clone was counted once. The chain carries TRBV7-9 and TRBJ2-3, with TRBD2 identical over 12 bases. The J segment lost 4 bases and the V segment lost 4 bases, leaving 6 bases of the junction unmatched. The CDR3 length is 16 residues. Germline assignment: CDR1 SEHNR and CDR2 FQNEAQ (reference sequence). The CDR3 coding sequence is TGTGCCAGCAGCTCCAGACTAGCGGGAGACGCAGATACGCAGTATTTT. Translated: CASSSRLAGDADTQYF. The entire variable domain, with the rest obtained from reference TRBV7-9 and TRBJ2-3, is as follows: DTGVSQNPRHKITKRGQNVTFRCDPISEHNRLYWYRQTLGQGPEFLTYFQNEAQLEKSRLLSDRFSAERPKGSFSTLEIQRTEQGDSAMYLCASSSRLAGDADTQYFGPGTRLTVL.

The chain links TRBV4-1 to TRBJ2-7; tentatively, D is TRBD2 (5 bases). This CDR3 comprises 15 residues. The germline V gene has CDR1 MGHRA and CDR2 YSYEKL. Trimming removed 5 bases at V and 5 bases at J, with 19 bases between. Here the CDR3 reads CASSSRSAPFNEQYF. CDR3 coding DNA: TGCGCCAGCAGCTCGCGTAGCGCCCCTTTCAACGAGCAGTACTTC.

This sequence joins TRBV29-1 and TRBJ1-1; TRBD1 matches at 8 bases. Germline lookup yields CDR1 SQVTM and CDR2 ANQGSEA. CDR3 length equals 13 residues. With V trimmed by 3 bases and J by 4 bases, 4 bases remained unmatched. The CDR3 sequence is CSVEDRDVTEAFF. CDR3 DNA sequence: TGCAGCGTTGAGGACAGGGATGTCACTGAAGCTTTCTTT.

This CDR3 reads CASSGPGTSGAIVSYEQYF. CDR3 DNA: TGTGCCAGCAGTGGTCCCGGGACTAGCGGGGCGATTGTCTCCTACGAGCAGTACTTC. The chain links TRBV6-1 to TRBJ2-7, with 13 bases that match TRBD2. The CDR3 contains 19 residues. CDR1 MNHNS and CDR2 SASEGT come from the germline V gene. V trimming: 4 bases; J trimming: 0 bases; junction bases outside the gene matches: 12.

The J gene is TRBJ2-7, the V gene TRBV29-1; 8 nucleotides align to TRBD2. Germline lookup yields CDR1 SQVTM and CDR2 ANQGSEA. The V gene end was trimmed by 5 bases and the J gene end by 2 bases; junction bases not matched to a gene: 8. This CDR3 region has 14 residues. CDR3 nucleotides: TGCAGCGTTATCGGGGGGGGCTCCCCCTACGAGCAGTACTTC. Protein product: CSVIGGGSPYEQYF.

This chain links TRBV10-1 with TRBJ2-7; possibly TRBD1 for D (5 bases). The germline V gene has CDR1 WNHNN and CDR2 SYGVQD (reference sequence). CDR3 size: 14 residues. The V end lost 0 bases, the J end lost 3 bases, and 9 bases lay between the germline ends. In DNA form, the CDR3 reads TGCGCCAGCAGTGAGTCGGGAAGGGGCTACGAGCAGTACTTC. It yields the protein CASSESGRGYEQYF.

The chain links TRBV30 to TRBJ2-5, with D tentatively TRBD1 (6 bases). The CDR3 totals 16 residues. V lost 2 bases to trimming and J lost 5 bases, with 21 bases between them. Germline V CDR1 and CDR2: GTSNPN, SVGIG (reference sequence). The CDR3 protein is CAWSSSVGAGLETQYF. As DNA, the CDR3 is TGTGCCTGGAGTTCCTCGGTGGGGGCGGGTTTGGAGACCCAGTACTTC.

The chain is built from TRBV12-5 and TRBJ2-7, with D possibly being TRBD2 (6 bases). The CDR3 runs 14 residues. V shed 4 bases and J shed 0 bases, with 10 bases lying between them. CDR1 is LGHNT, CDR2 FRNRAP, per germline. The CDR3 here is CASGWDGSSYEQYF. CDR3 bases: TGTGCTAGTGGTTGGGACGGGAGCTCCTACGAGCAGTACTTC.

V usage is TRBV11-2 and J usage is TRBJ2-7, with TRBD2 identical over 7 bases. This CDR3 spans 15 amino acids. J was trimmed by 2 bases and V by 5 bases; bases with no gene match: 9. Germline values: CDR1 SGHAT, CDR2 FQNNGV. This CDR3 is CASSRGTRETYEQYF. The CDR3 bases are TGTGCCAGCAGCCGGGGGACGCGGGAGACCTACGAGCAGTACTTC. The full variable domain, in which reference TRBV11-2 and TRBJ2-7 provide the parts outside the CDR3, is EAGVAQSPRYKIIEKRQSVAFWCNPISGHATLYWYQQILGQGPKLLIQFQNNGVVDDSQLPKDRFSAERLKGVDSTLKIQPAKLEDSAVYLCASSRGTRETYEQYFGPGTRLTVT.

The rearrangement uses TRBV6-5 and TRBJ2-2, with D hard to call. CDR1 is MNHEY and CDR2 is SVGAGI in the germline V gene. The CDR3 has 14 residues. Trimming pared 3 bases from V and 2 bases from J, leaving 7 bases between. Here the CDR3 DNA reads TGTGCCAGCAGTTATCAGGCTAACACCGGGGAGCTGTTTTTT. Amino acid sequence: CASSYQANTGELFF.

V and J are TRBV14 and TRBJ1-6; D unclear. The CDR3 loop spans 16 amino acids. Germline assignment: CDR1 SGHDN and CDR2 FVKESK. Trimming removed 1 base from V and 7 bases from J, with 14 bases in between. The CDR3 loop reads CASSQGAGPFNSPLHF. Written as DNA, the CDR3 is TGTGCCAGCAGCCAAGGAGCCGGGCCTTTCAATTCACCCCTCCACTTT.

The sample holds one count of this clone. The CDR3 protein is CASSIGQGGEQYF. CDR3 nucleotides: TGTGCCAGTAGTATAGGACAGGGAGGCGAGCAGTACTTC. The rearrangement links TRBV19 to TRBJ2-7; possibly TRBD1 for D (7 bases). V lost 1 base to trimming and J lost 6 bases, with 10 bases between them. CDR1 LNHDA and CDR2 SQIVND come from the germline V gene (reference sequence). The CDR3 consists of 13 residues.

The chain uses TRBV14 and TRBJ2-2; D not certain. The V gene lost 0 bases and the J gene lost 6 bases, with 8 bases spanning the gap. Germline values: CDR1 SGHDN, CDR2 FVKESK. The CDR3 consists of 14 residues. The CDR3 nucleotides read TGTGCCAGCAGCCAAGATGAGTTGCCCGGGGAGCTGTTTTTT. As protein: CASSQDELPGELFF.

The chain links TRBV13 to TRBJ2-5; D ambiguous. The germline V gene encodes CDR1 PRHDT and CDR2 FYEKMQ (reference sequence). Trimming stripped 7 bases from V and 1 base from J, with 10 bases between. This CDR3 comprises 13 residues. CDR3 loop: CASNRGPQETQYF. The CDR3, as DNA: TGTGCCAGCAACCGCGGACCCCAAGAGACCCAGTACTTC.

CDR3 sequence: CASSQDRSGIYNEQFF. The CDR3 DNA reads TGCGCCAGCAGCCAAGATCGTAGCGGGATCTACAATGAGCAGTTCTTC. The chain joins TRBV4-3 to TRBJ2-1, with 8 bases matching TRBD2. The V and J ends lost 0 bases and 3 bases, in that order; junction bases with no gene match: 4. The CDR3 has 16 amino acids. The germline CDR1 and CDR2 sequences are LGHNA and YSLEER.

The gene calls are TRBV27 and TRBJ2-7; weak D call: TRBD1 (5 bases). The CDR3 runs 15 residues. Trimming removed 3 bases from V and 2 bases from J, with 14 bases in between. Germline CDR1 and CDR2: MNHEY and SMNVEV (reference sequence). This CDR3 reads CASSLTALTTYEQYF. The CDR3 bases are TGTGCCAGCAGTTTGACAGCTCTTACGACCTACGAGCAGTACTTC.

V usage is TRBV6-5 and J usage is TRBJ1-1; D is ambiguous. Trimming stripped 1 base from V and 8 bases from J, with 14 bases between. The germline V gene has CDR1 MNHEY and CDR2 SVGAGI. This CDR3 contains 14 residues. The CDR3 is CASSYYTEGREAFF. CDR3 nucleotide sequence: TGTGCCAGCAGTTACTATACGGAGGGAAGAGAAGCTTTCTTT.

V usage is TRBV2 and J usage is TRBJ1-1; D is unclear. The CDR3 sequence is 16 residues long. V was trimmed by 3 bases and J by 0 bases, leaving 14 bases between them. Per germline, CDR1 SNHLY and CDR2 FYNNEI. The CDR3 bases are TGTGCCAGCAGTGAGAGAGGGCCTCAGTTGAACACTGAAGCTTTCTTT. Its protein product is CASSERGPQLNTEAFF.

The chain employs TRBV7-8 and TRBJ2-7, with D unresolved. Germline V CDR1 and CDR2: SGHVS, FQNEAQ. The V end lost 1 base, the J end lost 3 bases, and 10 bases lay between the germline ends. The length of the CDR3 is 14 residues. The CDR3 loop reads CASSLEDINYEQYF. As DNA, the CDR3 is TGTGCCAGCAGCTTAGAAGACATAAACTACGAGCAGTACTTC.

The chain carries TRBV9 and TRBJ2-3, with D perhaps TRBD1 (6 bases). This CDR3 has 16 residues. From germline, CDR1 is SGDLS and CDR2 YYNGEE. V shed 3 bases and J shed 2 bases, with 16 bases lying between them. CDR3 coding DNA: TGTGCCAGCAGCGCGTCCAGGGGACCTACCACAGATACGCAGTATTTT. Protein product: CASSASRGPTTDTQYF.

The V gene is TRBV28, the J gene TRBJ1-6; possible D gene TRBD1, 6 bases. V dropped 7 bases and J dropped 7 bases, with 11 bases sitting between them. The CDR3 consists of 13 residues. Germline V gene data show CDR1 as MDHEN and CDR2 as SYDVKM. The CDR3 DNA is TGTGCCAGCACCTTCACAGGGAATTCACCCCTCCACTTT. Its protein is CASTFTGNSPLHF.

As to this clone: This sample includes further DNA sequences coding for the same CDR3. V gene TRBV27 combines with J gene TRBJ2-5; 9 nucleotides match TRBD2. Germline V gene sequence: CDR1 MNHEY, CDR2 SMNVEV (reference sequence). The V and J ends lost 3 bases and 2 bases, in that order; junction bases with no gene match: 1. The CDR3 runs to 14 residues. Here the CDR3 DNA reads TGTGCCAGCAGTTTGGCGGGGGGGCAAGAGACCCAGTACTTC. Protein sequence: CASSLAGGQETQYF.

Points on this clone: The sample holds other DNA sequences that translate to the same CDR3. The chain carries TRBV5-1 and TRBJ2-1, with TRBD2 identical over 10 bases. The CDR3 is made up of 15 amino acids. The V gene's germline CDR1 is SGHRS and CDR2 YFSETQ. V trimming: 2 bases; J trimming: 2 bases; junction bases outside the gene matches: 1. CDR3 residues: CASSFSGGPYNEQFF. The CDR3, as DNA: TGCGCCAGCAGCTTTAGCGGGGGGCCCTACAATGAGCAGTTCTTC.

This chain connects TRBV27 to TRBJ2-3; D is unresolved. Trimming took off 8 bases at V and 3 bases at J, with 9 bases between the two ends. The CDR3 is made up of 12 amino acids. CDR1 MNHEY and CDR2 SMNVEV come from the germline V gene (reference sequence). The chain's CDR3 is CASSMGTDTQYF. The CDR3, as DNA: TGTGCCAGCTCGATGGGAACAGATACGCAGTATTTT.

The CDR3 coding sequence is TGTGCCAGCTCACCACTAAAGGGGGGAGGCTCTGCGGGAACCTATGGCTACACCTTC. Its translation is CASSPLKGGGSAGTYGYTF. The chain employs TRBV18 and TRBJ1-2; the D gene is possibly TRBD1 (6 bases). This CDR3 is 19 amino acids long. V was shortened by 1 base and J by 4 bases, with 25 bases between the two germline ends. The germline V gene encodes CDR1 KGHSH and CDR2 LQKENI.